These 8 T cell receptor beta chains came from one sample sequenced in a study of CD8+ T cells in alopecia areata. Sequencing templates came from extracted RNA that was reverse transcribed into cDNA. TCRdb's copy holds only in-frame clones and misses some; the assay was immunoSEQ multiplex PCR. This sample has under 300,000 clones, with around three fifths found just once. Specified treatment: oral pan-JAK inhibitor, 5-10 mg twice daily. Here the sequenced sample was CD4+ T cells sorted from blood, taken around week 54, from a patient treated with tofacitinib. Receptors were obtained from a human donor with alopecia areata.

This clone was recorded a few times. The V call is TRBV29-1, the J call TRBJ2-1; possible D gene TRBD2, 7 bases. CDR3 length: 17 amino acids. The germline gives CDR1 SQVTM, CDR2 ANQGSEA. V was trimmed by 4 bases and J by 5 bases, leaving 24 bases between them. The CDR3 region is CSVGRVAGALRNNEQFF. CDR3 bases: TGCAGCGTTGGGCGCGTGGCGGGGGCCCTTCGGAACAATGAGCAGTTCTTC.

V and J are TRBV5-6 and TRBJ1-6; no clear D. V lost 0 bases to trimming and J lost 0 bases, with 13 bases between them. CDR3 length: 18 residues. Germline V lookup: CDR1 SGHDT, CDR2 YYEEEE. This chain's CDR3 is CASSLVVAGSSYNSPLHF. CDR3 DNA: TGTGCCAGCAGCTTGGTTGTGGCCGGGAGCTCCTATAATTCACCCCTCCACTTT.

This chain links TRBV7-9 with TRBJ2-5; the match to TRBD1 covers 10 bases. In germline, CDR1 is SEHNR, CDR2 FQNEAQ (reference sequence). After removal of 11 bases from V and 5 bases from J, the junction contained 8 bases not matched to a gene. This CDR3 spans 13 amino acids. The CDR3 DNA follows: TGTGCCCTAGGGGGACAGGGGATGGAGACCCAGTACTTC. Translated, it gives CALGGQGMETQYF.

This clone was counted only a few times. The chain couples TRBV2 to TRBJ1-5; 7 bases align to TRBD1. This CDR3 contains 14 residues. Trimming at V came to 3 bases and at J to 6 bases, leaving 5 bases not matched to a gene. Germline V lookup: CDR1 SNHLY, CDR2 FYNNEI. The CDR3 nucleotides are TGTGCCAGCAGTGACCCCAGGGGGTCTCAGCCCCAGCATTTT. Residues: CASSDPRGSQPQHF.

This clone was seen at least ten times. The gene calls are TRBV30 and TRBJ1-2, with 8 bases that match TRBD1. The germline CDR1 and CDR2 sequences are GTSNPN and SVGIG (reference sequence). This CDR3 has 15 residues. V dropped 2 bases and J dropped 1; count of bases not matched to a gene: 6. CDR3 in amino acids: CAWSPGQAINYGYTF. The CDR3 DNA sequence: TGTGCCTGGAGTCCGGGACAGGCTATTAACTATGGCTACACCTTC.

In this sample, this clone turned up a few times. This sequence joins TRBV5-1 and TRBJ2-5; D is ambiguous. The germline V and J ends were trimmed by 0 bases and 7 bases, with 16 bases remaining between them. Germline loops: CDR1 SGHRS, CDR2 YFSETQ. This CDR3 spans 15 amino acids. This CDR3 reads CASSLEASLDGTQYF. CDR3 DNA: TGCGCCAGCAGCTTGGAAGCGTCCTTGGATGGGACCCAGTACTTC. The entire variable domain, with the rest obtained from reference TRBV5-1 and TRBJ2-5, is as follows: KAGVTQTPRYLIKTRGQQVTLSCSPISGHRSVSWYQQTPGQGLQFLFEYFSETQRNKGNFPGRFSGRQFSNSRSEMNVSTLELGDSALYLCASSLEASLDGTQYFGPGTRLLVL.

This clone was recorded many times. This chain uses TRBV2 with TRBJ2-2, with 8 bases aligning to TRBD1. This CDR3 spans 15 amino acids. Germline trimming cut 5 bases from V and 6 bases from J; bases unmatched to any gene: 8. Looked up from germline, CDR1 is SNHLY and CDR2 is FYNNEI. The CDR3 nucleotides read TGTGCCAGCAGTTTGACAGGGGTCGGACCCGGGGAGCTGTTTTTT. The encoded protein is CASSLTGVGPGELFF.

The genes are TRBV30 and TRBJ1-4, with a tentative D call TRBD1 (5 bases). This CDR3 spans 17 amino acids. Germline assignment: CDR1 GTSNPN and CDR2 SVGIG (reference sequence). V was pared by 2 bases and J by 4 bases, with 20 bases between. The CDR3 coding sequence is TGTGCCTGGAGTCCAGTTTTAGGGGCAGGCGGTAATGAAAAACTGTTTTTT. It translates to CAWSPVLGAGGNEKLFF.